This record looks at one TCR beta chain sequence and its context. The data derive from a study of control samples from healthy donors and cancer patients. The V and J ends lost 4 bases and 0 bases respectively, with 7 bases between them. The CDR3 spans 14 residues. Looked up from germline, CDR1 is LNHDA and CDR2 is SQIVND (reference sequence). Sequencing used immunoSEQ multiplex PCR; TCRdb keeps in-frame clones, though not all of them. Of roughly 120,000 clones in the sample, about 92% were seen once. Sequenced material: PBMCs. The J gene is TRBJ1-3, the V gene TRBV19; no clear D. This clonotype was sampled from a man over 45 with head and neck cancer. Written as DNA, the CDR3 is TGTGCCAGTAGTACCCAGAGCTCTGGAAACACCATATATTTT. Translated, it gives CASSTQSSGNTIYF.